Following are 31 T cell receptor beta chains from one sample sequenced in a study of early T cells in non-severe SARS-CoV-2 infection. TCRdb recomputed calls from the 5' RACE reads with MiXCR, one row per CDR3 protein. The data show about 81,000 distinct CDR3 sequences, with over 5% seen just once and 7.8% held by the top ten. Sample: whole blood. The receptor source for this set is an adult who was a healthcare worker with PCR-confirmed SARS-CoV-2 infection or an uninfected control (not recorded which).

In this sample, this clonotype turned up many times. CDR3 sequence reads: CASSYGTGGGNEQFF. DNA of the CDR3: TGTGCCAGCAGTTATGGGACAGGGGGCGGAAATGAGCAGTTCTTC. The gene calls are TRBV6-6 and TRBJ2-1, with 12 nucleotides matching TRBD1. CDR3 length: 15 amino acids. After removal of 3 bases from V and 7 bases from J, the junction contained 4 bases not matched to a gene. Germline CDR1 reads MNHNY; CDR2 reads SVGAGI (reference sequence).

This clonotype was seen a handful of times. The V gene is TRBV6-2 or TRBV6-3, the J gene TRBJ2-5, with D uncertain. Germline V gene sequence: CDR1 MNHEY, CDR2 SVGEGT. The CDR3 sequence is 14 residues long. V was cut by 0 bases and J by 4 bases, with 9 bases left in between. The CDR3 nucleotides are TGTGCCAGCAGTTACTCCATTAGTGCAGAGACCCAGTACTTC. Translating gives CASSYSISAETQYF.

This clonotype has at least ten counts. The chain couples TRBV29-1 to TRBJ2-5; the match to TRBD2 covers 11 bases. This CDR3 is built from 14 residues. Germline CDR1 is SQVTM and CDR2 is ANQGSEA. With 6 bases clipped from V and 2 bases from J, the junction kept 5 bases outside the gene matches. DNA of the CDR3: TGCAGCGTAGGACTAGCGGGCGGGCAAGAGACCCAGTACTTC. Translation: CSVGLAGGQETQYF.

The V and J genes are TRBV27 and TRBJ2-4; TRBD1 agrees at 7 bases. The CDR3 is 15 residues long. Unmatched junction bases numbered 6, after V lost 4 bases and J lost 3 bases. Germline CDR1 reads MNHEY; CDR2 reads SMNVEV (reference sequence). CDR3 in amino acids: CASSSTGMGKNIQYF. CDR3 sequence (DNA): TGTGCCAGCAGTTCGACAGGGATGGGCAAAAACATTCAGTACTTC.

The chain combines TRBV27 with TRBJ1-6; no definite D call. With 0 bases removed from V and 7 bases from J, the gap between germline ends came to 7 bases. This CDR3 comprises 14 residues. Germline CDR1 MNHEY, CDR2 SMNVEV (reference sequence). The CDR3 loop reads CASSLSTRNSPLHF. The CDR3 DNA is TGTGCCAGCAGTTTATCGACCAGAAATTCACCCCTCCACTTT.

This clonotype was seen many times. The gene calls are TRBV20-1 and TRBJ2-7; D perhaps matches TRBD1 (5 bases). The germline V gene encodes CDR1 DFQATT and CDR2 SNEGSKA (reference sequence). The CDR3 totals 12 residues. Deletions cut 6 bases from V and 7 bases from J, with 16 bases between. The CDR3 here is CSARVIGFEQYF. In DNA form, the CDR3 reads TGCAGTGCCAGGGTCATCGGGTTTGAGCAGTACTTC.

This clonotype was recorded at least ten times. V and J are TRBV5-1 and TRBJ1-2, with 10 nucleotides matching TRBD1. Germline V gene sequence: CDR1 SGHRS, CDR2 YFSETQ. With V trimmed by 3 bases and J by 6 bases, 8 bases remained unmatched. The CDR3 extends over 15 amino acids. This CDR3 is CASSSKTGGADGYTF. The CDR3 DNA is TGCGCCAGCAGCTCTAAGACAGGGGGCGCGGATGGCTACACCTTC. The variable domain in full, with the rest retrieved from reference TRBV5-1 and TRBJ1-2, is KAGVTQTPRYLIKTRGQQVTLSCSPISGHRSVSWYQQTPGQGLQFLFEYFSETQRNKGNFPGRFSGRQFSNSRSEMNVSTLELGDSALYLCASSSKTGGADGYTFGSGTRLTVV.

This clonotype was observed many times. This chain connects TRBV7-9 to TRBJ1-2; weak D call: TRBD1 (5 bases). Trimming took off 1 base at V and 6 bases at J, with 9 bases between the two ends. Germline lookup yields CDR1 SEHNR and CDR2 FQNEAQ (reference sequence). The CDR3 covers 13 residues. CDR3 DNA: TGTGCCAGCAGCTTAGAGGACACCCATGGCTACACCTTC. Amino acid sequence: CASSLEDTHGYTF.

This clonotype was counted at least ten times. The chain joins TRBV29-1 to TRBJ2-1; 10 nucleotides match TRBD2. This CDR3 spans 13 amino acids. The V segment lost 7 bases and the J segment 7 bases; nucleotides outside the gene matches: 7. Germline CDR1 and CDR2: SQVTM and ANQGSEA. For the CDR3, the DNA is TGCAGCGGGGAATTGACTAGCGGGAATGAGCAGTTCTTC. It codes for CSGELTSGNEQFF.

For this clonotype: The germline gene is not matched at one end of the junction; a read error may be the cause. This sequence joins TRBV18 and TRBJ1-3; D not resolved. This CDR3 region has 15 residues. Germline loops: CDR1 KGHSH, CDR2 LQKENI. In nucleotides, the CDR3 is TGCGCCAGCTCACCCGAGTTAACCTCTGGAAACACCATATATTTT. Residues: CASSPELTSGNTIYF.

This clonotype was counted many times. This chain connects TRBV19 to TRBJ1-5, with D uncertain. Trimming shortened V by 1 base and J by 4 bases, and 8 bases separated the two germline ends. This CDR3 is 14 amino acids long. Germline V lookup: CDR1 LNHDA, CDR2 SQIVND (reference sequence). CDR3 sequence (DNA): TGTGCCAGTAGTATAGGTGTAACTAATCAGCCCCAGCATTTT. This codes for CASSIGVTNQPQHF. The whole variable domain, filled in from reference TRBV19 and TRBJ1-5, reads DGGITQSPKYLFRKEGQNVTLSCEQNLNHDAMYWYRQDPGQGLRLIYYSQIVNDFQKGDIAEGYSVSREKKESFPLTVTSAQKNPTAFYLCASSIGVTNQPQHFGDGTRLSIL.

This clonotype was found many times. The rearrangement links TRBV7-2 to TRBJ1-1; D remains unclear. This CDR3 has 15 residues. V was pared by 3 bases and J by 5 bases, with 16 bases between. The germline gives CDR1 SGHTA, CDR2 FQGNSA. The CDR3 sequence is CASSLGGIGGTEAFF. Here the CDR3 DNA reads TGTGCCAGCAGCTTGGGAGGGATAGGTGGGACTGAAGCTTTCTTT.

This clonotype was recorded at least ten times. The gene calls are TRBV4-2 and TRBJ2-2; weak D call: TRBD1 (5 bases). CDR3 length: 15 amino acids. Germline CDR1 is LGHNA and CDR2 is YNFKEQ. Trimming stripped 4 bases from V and 4 bases from J, with 13 bases between. CDR3 bases: TGTGCCAGCAGCCGAGAAGATCAGGGCACCGGGGAGCTGTTTTTT. The encoded protein is CASSREDQGTGELFF.

This clonotype has ten or more counts. This rearrangement joins TRBV2 to TRBJ1-6; no firm D call. The CDR3 extends over 14 amino acids. The germline gives CDR1 SNHLY, CDR2 FYNNEI. Trimming shortened V by 7 bases and J by 4 bases, and 11 bases separated the two germline ends. CDR3 in amino acids: CASNFAEYNSPLHF. The CDR3 DNA is TGTGCCAGCAACTTCGCGGAATATAATTCACCCCTCCACTTT. Using reference TRBV2 and TRBJ1-6 for the parts outside the CDR3, the full variable domain is EPEVTQTPSHQVTQMGQEVILRCVPISNHLYFYWYRQILGQKVEFLVSFYNNEISEKSEIFDDQFSVERPDGSNFTLKIRSTKLEDSAMYFCASNFAEYNSPLHFGNGTRLTVT.

Only a few counts were recorded for this clonotype. V is TRBV7-9 and J is TRBJ2-7, with D perhaps matching TRBD1 or TRBD2 (5 bases each). This CDR3 contains 15 residues. The V gene lost 5 bases and the J gene lost 6 bases, with 20 bases spanning the gap. Per germline, CDR1 SEHNR and CDR2 FQNEAQ (reference sequence). The CDR3 sequence: CASSPIGTRASEQYF. DNA for the CDR3: TGTGCCAGCAGCCCCATCGGGACCCGGGCTAGCGAGCAGTACTTC.

This clonotype was counted many times. This chain connects TRBV12-3 or TRBV12-4 to TRBJ2-3; no clear D. The V end lost 6 bases, the J end lost 6 bases, and 10 bases lay between the germline ends. This CDR3 is built from 12 residues. In DNA form, the CDR3 reads TGTGCCAGCAGCCTGGGTGGGGATACGCAGTATTTT. It encodes CASSLGGDTQYF.

This sequence joins TRBV7-2 and TRBJ1-2; no firm D call. Trimming pared 2 bases from V and 2 bases from J, leaving 3 bases between. CDR3 size: 12 residues. Germline CDR1 is SGHTA and CDR2 is FQGNSA. The chain's CDR3 is CASSLQNYGYTF. In DNA, the CDR3 is TGTGCCAGCAGCTTACAGAACTATGGCTACACCTTC.

This clonotype was detected only a few times. The chain has TRBV7-2 and TRBJ2-1; TRBD1 agrees at 9 bases. After removal of 5 bases from V and 5 bases from J, the junction contained 10 bases not matched to a gene. The germline CDR1 and CDR2 sequences are SGHTA and FQGNSA. This CDR3 is 16 amino acids long. CDR3: CASSRRGGTGNNEQFF. As DNA, the CDR3 is TGTGCCAGCAGCCGCAGGGGGGGGACAGGGAACAATGAGCAGTTCTTC.

The chain combines TRBV6-2 or TRBV6-3 with TRBJ2-1; 8 bases line up with TRBD2. The CDR3 has 15 amino acids. Trimming at V came to 2 bases and at J to 10 bases, leaving 10 bases not matched to a gene. CDR1 MNHEY and CDR2 SVGEGT come from the germline V gene. DNA for the CDR3: TGTGCCAGCAGTTACGCCGGGGAGCGGGGGCGAGAGCAGTTCTTC. Residues: CASSYAGERGREQFF.

This clonotype has a handful of counts. The V and J genes are TRBV10-2 and TRBJ2-7; 12 bases map to TRBD1. From germline, CDR1 is WSHSY and CDR2 SAAADI. The V gene end was trimmed by 7 bases and the J gene end by 8 bases; junction bases not matched to a gene: 12. The CDR3 is 15 amino acids. CDR3 loop: CASKGAGTGGLKQYF. CDR3 sequence (DNA): TGCGCCAGCAAAGGGGCCGGGACAGGGGGCTTAAAGCAGTACTTC.

This chain connects TRBV20-1 to TRBJ1-1, with 9 nucleotides matching TRBD1. CDR3 length equals 13 residues. The J segment lost 6 bases and the V segment lost 3 bases, leaving 5 bases of the junction unmatched. Germline V gives CDR1 DFQATT, CDR2 SNEGSKA (reference sequence). CDR3 DNA sequence: TGCAGTGCTAGTGGGGACAGGGTTGCTGAAGCTTTCTTT. Translated: CSASGDRVAEAFF.

This clonotype came up many times. The chain has TRBV12-3 or TRBV12-4 and TRBJ1-4; no clear D. Trimming took off 5 bases at V and 8 bases at J, with 15 bases between the two ends. The length of the CDR3 is 14 residues. Written as DNA, the CDR3 is TGTGCCAGCAGTCCTAGGCTTAATGCGGAAAAACTGTTTTTT. Protein sequence: CASSPRLNAEKLFF.

This clonotype was picked up a small number of times. This chain joins TRBV6-5 and TRBJ1-2, with D unresolved. CDR3 length: 16 residues. Germline V CDR1 and CDR2: MNHEY, SVGAGI. V dropped 5 bases and J dropped 2 bases, with 18 bases sitting between them. CDR3 in DNA: TGTGCCAGCAGTAGGGTCCAGAGCCGGGCGAACTATGGCTACACCTTC. Amino acid sequence: CASSRVQSRANYGYTF.

This clonotype occurred many times. The genes are TRBV7-9 and TRBJ1-1, with 8 bases lining up with TRBD1. The germline gives CDR1 SEHNR, CDR2 FQNEAQ (reference sequence). This CDR3 spans 15 amino acids. V trimming: 5 bases; J trimming: 4 bases; junction bases outside the gene matches: 9. The CDR3 coding sequence is TGTGCCAGCAGCCCGGCACAGGGGGTAAGCACTGAAGCTTTCTTT. Translation gives CASSPAQGVSTEAFF. Supplemented by reference TRBV7-9 and TRBJ1-1, the full variable domain reads DTGVSQNPRHKITKRGQNVTFRCDPISEHNRLYWYRQTLGQGPEFLTYFQNEAQLEKSRLLSDRFSAERPKGSFSTLEIQRTEQGDSAMYLCASSPAQGVSTEAFFGQGTRLTVV.

This clonotype occurred a few times. The gene calls are TRBV14 and TRBJ2-7; D ambiguous. The CDR3 length is 13 residues. CDR1 is SGHDN, CDR2 FVKESK, per germline. V lost 3 bases, J lost 4 bases, and 10 bases lay in between. CDR3 sequence: CASSHLLLYEQYF. For the CDR3, the DNA is TGTGCCAGCAGCCACCTTCTGCTATACGAGCAGTACTTC. The full variable domain, with the rest looked up from reference TRBV14 and TRBJ2-7, is EAGVTQFPSHSVIEKGQTVTLRCDPISGHDNLYWYRRVMGKEIKFLLHFVKESKQDESGMPNNRFLAERTGGTYSTLKVQPAELEDSGVYFCASSHLLLYEQYFGPGTRLTVT.

This sequence joins TRBV3-1 and TRBJ2-7; TRBD1 agrees at 8 bases. Germline V gives CDR1 LGHDT, CDR2 YNNKEL (reference sequence). The CDR3 runs 13 residues. The ends lost 6 bases at V and 5 bases at J; junction bases unmatched: 6. The chain's CDR3 is CASRRTGSNEQYF. CDR3 in DNA: TGTGCCAGCAGAAGGACAGGGTCCAACGAGCAGTACTTC.

This clonotype has a count of ten or more. J is TRBJ2-3 and V is TRBV2; D may be TRBD1 (6 bases). Trimming stripped 2 bases from V and 7 bases from J, with 10 bases between. The CDR3 length is 13 residues. Germline CDR1 SNHLY, CDR2 FYNNEI. DNA for the CDR3: TGTGCCAGCAGTGAACAGGGGATGAATACGCAGTATTTT. The encoded protein is CASSEQGMNTQYF.

This clonotype was detected ten times or more. The chain links TRBV6-4 to TRBJ1-2; TRBD1 is a possible D gene (5 bases). Deletions cut 6 bases from V and 4 bases from J, with 15 bases between. CDR1 is MRHNA, CDR2 SNTAGT, per germline. This CDR3 has 14 amino acids. The CDR3 here is CASSPAGGRYGYTF. The CDR3 bases are TGTGCCAGCAGCCCGGCCGGGGGACGCTATGGCTACACCTTC.

The rearrangement joins TRBV7-6 to TRBJ2-5; D is perhaps TRBD1 (5 bases). The CDR3 is made up of 13 amino acids. CDR1 and CDR2 (germline): SGHVS, FNYEAQ. Trimming cost V 5 bases and J 5 bases, with 12 bases left between them. CDR3 in amino acids: CASSRQFRETQYF. The CDR3, as DNA: TGTGCCAGCAGCCGACAGTTCAGGGAGACCCAGTACTTC. The full variable domain, with the rest looked up from reference TRBV7-6 and TRBJ2-5, is GAGVSQSPRYKVTKRGQDVALRCDPISGHVSLYWYRQALGQGPEFLTYFNYEAQQDKSGLPNDRFSAERPEGSISTLTIQRTEQRDSAMYRCASSRQFRETQYFGPGTRLLVL.

This chain's CDR3 is CSVGSGTGREETQYF. As DNA, the CDR3 is TGCAGCGTTGGCTCCGGGACAGGGCGAGAAGAGACCCAGTACTTC. This chain uses TRBV29-1 with TRBJ2-5; 9 nucleotides agree with TRBD1. The CDR3 consists of 15 residues. The V gene end was trimmed by 4 bases and the J gene end by 3 bases; junction bases not matched to a gene: 9. Germline CDR1 reads SQVTM; CDR2 reads ANQGSEA.

This clonotype has a handful of counts. This sequence joins TRBV7-9 and TRBJ1-6; D is uncertain. The CDR3 contains 15 residues. Per the germline V gene, CDR1 is SEHNR and CDR2 is FQNEAQ (reference sequence). V shed 3 bases and J shed 2 bases, with 8 bases lying between them. The CDR3 bases are TGTGCCAGCAGCTTCCAGCAGCCCTATAATTCACCCCTCCACTTT. This encodes CASSFQQPYNSPLHF.